The rows below give T cell receptor beta chains drawn from one sample of a study of T cell responses to AZD1222 COVID-19 vaccine. Assay: immunoSEQ multiplex PCR; the TCRdb copy retains only in-frame clones and omits some. The sample has around 130,000 clones; roughly 91% are singletons. The sample was peripheral blood, taken on day 0 of AZD1222 vaccination. These receptors were obtained from an adult in good health. Each CDR3 is given without its conserved first and last residue. The order of the fields is D gene, V gene, J gene, CDR3 protein. D genes are given only for firm matches.

NA,TRBV9,TRBJ2-7,ASSPGSVTYEQY
NA,TRBV2,TRBJ2-1,ASRDSLREQF
NA,TRBV5-1,TRBJ1-2,ASSPGSSSGPGYGYT
NA,TRBV5-1,TRBJ1-4,ASSLAQGASTNEKLF
NA,TRBV6-5,TRBJ1-1,ASSYSMRETEAF
NA,TRBV6-5,TRBJ1-3,ASSYDRVSGNTIY
NA,TRBV29-1,TRBJ2-3,SVGDTDTQY
NA,TRBV19,TRBJ2-3,ASSSQARDWRTGDTQY
NA,TRBV2,TRBJ2-5,ASSEIQQPQETQY
TRBD1,TRBV10-1,TRBJ1-4,ASSEGTASEKLF
NA,TRBV7-9,TRBJ1-2,ASSLTWNNGYT
TRBD1,TRBV7-2,TRBJ2-1,ASSFSGQVGSEQF
NA,TRBV24-1,TRBJ2-3,ATSGEASTDTQY
NA,TRBV27,TRBJ1-2,ASSPNRDRYT
TRBD1,TRBV18,TRBJ2-1,ASSPGGRAYNEQF